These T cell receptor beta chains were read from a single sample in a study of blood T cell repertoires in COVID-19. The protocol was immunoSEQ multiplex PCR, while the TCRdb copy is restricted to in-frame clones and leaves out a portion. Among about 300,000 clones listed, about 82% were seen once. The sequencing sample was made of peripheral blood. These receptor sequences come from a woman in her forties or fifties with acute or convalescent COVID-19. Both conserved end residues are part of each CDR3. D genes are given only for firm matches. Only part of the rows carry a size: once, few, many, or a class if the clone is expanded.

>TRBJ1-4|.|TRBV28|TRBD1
TGTGCCGGGACGACAGGGGGTAATGAAAAACTGTTTTTT
CAGTTGGNEKLFF
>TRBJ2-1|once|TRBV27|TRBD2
TGTGCCAGCAGTTTATCGTACCTAGCGGGAGACAATGAGCAGTTCTTC
CASSLSYLAGDNEQFF
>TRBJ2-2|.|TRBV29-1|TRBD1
TGCAGCGTACCCAGGGGGCGGGAGAACACCGGGGAGCTGTTTTTT
CSVPRGRENTGELFF
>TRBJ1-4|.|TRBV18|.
TGTGCCAGCTCACCACGTAACAGAGCAACTAATGAAAAACTGTTTTTT
CASSPRNRATNEKLFF
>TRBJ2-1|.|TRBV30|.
TGTGCCTGGAGTGTCGGAGGGGGCCGTGAGCAGTTCTTC
CAWSVGGGREQFF
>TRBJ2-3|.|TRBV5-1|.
TGCGCCAGCAGCTTGGCCTTCAGCGGAGGAGATACGCAGTATTTT
CASSLAFSGGDTQYF
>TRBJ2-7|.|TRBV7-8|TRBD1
TGTGCCAGCAGCTTCTCTGGACAGGGGGGATACGAGCAGTACTTC
CASSFSGQGGYEQYF
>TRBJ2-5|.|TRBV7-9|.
TGTGCCAGCAGCGAAAGGACAGACCAAGAGACCCAGTACTTC
CASSERTDQETQYF
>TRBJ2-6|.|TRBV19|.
TGTGCCAGTAGTATTGTGGGGGGTGCCGGGGCCAACGTCCTGACTTTC
CASSIVGGAGANVLTF
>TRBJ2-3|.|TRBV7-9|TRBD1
TGTGCCAGCGCGAGACAGGGGGCCGGAGATACGCAGTATTTT
CASARQGAGDTQYF
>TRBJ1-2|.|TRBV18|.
TGTGCCAGCTCACCACCTGAACGGTCCTATGGCTACACCTTC
CASSPPERSYGYTF
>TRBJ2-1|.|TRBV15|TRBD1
TGTGCCACCAGCAGGGACAGGGTTGATGAGCAGTTCTTC
CATSRDRVDEQFF
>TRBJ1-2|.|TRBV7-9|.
TGTGCCAGCACCCCCGGGACGGCGGGGATTATCTATGGCTACACCTTC
CASTPGTAGIIYGYTF
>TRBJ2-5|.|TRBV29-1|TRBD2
TGCAGCGGGACTAGCGGGAGAGAGACCCAGTACTTC
CSGTSGRETQYF
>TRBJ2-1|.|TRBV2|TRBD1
TGTGCCAGTCGACAGGGGAACAATGAGCAGTTCTTC
CASRQGNNEQFF
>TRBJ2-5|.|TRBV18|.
TGTGCCAGCTCAGAGAGGGGGGGATCGCAAGAGACCCAGTACTTC
CASSERGGSQETQYF
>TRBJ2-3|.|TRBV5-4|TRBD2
TGTGCCAGCAGCGGTAAAGCGGGAAGACGCACAGATACGCAGTATTTT
CASSGKAGRRTDTQYF
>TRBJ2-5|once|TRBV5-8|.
TGTGCCAGCAGCAATTTCGGGGGGCAGTGGGAGACCCAGTACTTC
CASSNFGGQWETQYF
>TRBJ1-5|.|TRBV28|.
TGTGCCAGCACGAGTACCCGGTCGGGTAATCAGCCCCAGCATTTT
CASTSTRSGNQPQHF
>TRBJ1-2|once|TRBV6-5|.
TGTGCCAGCAGTATCGACAGGAATTTCTATGGCTACACCTTC
CASSIDRNFYGYTF
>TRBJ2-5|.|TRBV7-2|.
TGTGCCAGCAGCTTAAACAGACAAGAGACCCAGTACTTC
CASSLNRQETQYF
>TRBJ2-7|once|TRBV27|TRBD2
TGTGCCAGCAGTTTAAGGACTAGCGGGAGGCCCTACGAGCAGTACTTC
CASSLRTSGRPYEQYF
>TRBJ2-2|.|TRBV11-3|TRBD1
TGTGCCAGCAGCTTGGACAGGGTTACCGGGGAGCTGTTTTTT
CASSLDRVTGELFF
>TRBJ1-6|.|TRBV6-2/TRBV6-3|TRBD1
TGTGCCAGCAGTACGGGACAGGGGGAATCACCCCTCCACTTT
CASSTGQGESPLHF
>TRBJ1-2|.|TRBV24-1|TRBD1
TGTGCCACCAGTGATTTACAGGGACAGGCATGGATCTACACCTTC
CATSDLQGQAWIYTF
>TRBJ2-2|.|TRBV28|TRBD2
TGTGCCAGCAGTTTATTCGCAGGGGGACTAGCGGGAGGCGGCGGGGAGCTGTTTTTT
CASSLFAGGLAGGGGELFF
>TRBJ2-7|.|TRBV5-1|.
TGCGCCAGCAGCTTGACTGCCAATGGGGCAAGGACGGCGACTGGGTACGAGCAGTACTTC
CASSLTANGARTATGYEQYF
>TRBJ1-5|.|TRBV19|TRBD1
TGTGCCAGTAGTATAAGTATAGGACAGGGTAGCAATCAGCCCCAGCATTTT
CASSISIGQGSNQPQHF
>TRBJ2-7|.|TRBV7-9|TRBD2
TGTGCCAGCAGCTTAGTGGTAGCGGGGACCTACGAGCAGTACTTC
CASSLVVAGTYEQYF
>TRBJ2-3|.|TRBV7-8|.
TGTGCCAGCAGCCTCGACTTGGCTAGCACAGATACGCAGTATTTT
CASSLDLASTDTQYF
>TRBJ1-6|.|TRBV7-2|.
TGTGCCAGCAGCTTAACCAGCTCCTATAATTCACCCCTCCACTTT
CASSLTSSYNSPLHF
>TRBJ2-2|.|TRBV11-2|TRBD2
TGTGCCAGCAAGGGAGCGGGAGATGGCACCGGGGAGCTGTTTTTT
CASKGAGDGTGELFF
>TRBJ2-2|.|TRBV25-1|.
TGTGCCAGCAGTGAAGTAGTAACGAACACCGGGGAGCTGTTTTTT
CASSEVVTNTGELFF
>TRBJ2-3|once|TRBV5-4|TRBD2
TGTGCCAGCAGCTTGGAGCCTAGCGGGATTGGAAGTACGCAGTATTTT
CASSLEPSGIGSTQYF
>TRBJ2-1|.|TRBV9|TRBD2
TGTGCCAGCAGCGCAGGACTAGCGGGAGTTGGTGAGCAGTTCTTC
CASSAGLAGVGEQFF
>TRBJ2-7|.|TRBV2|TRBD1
TGTGCCAGCAGTGGGGACAGGGGGTTCGACGAGCAGTACTTC
CASSGDRGFDEQYF
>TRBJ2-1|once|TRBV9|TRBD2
TGTGCCAGCAGCGTACTAGCGGGTGCTAAGTTCTTC
CASSVLAGAKFF
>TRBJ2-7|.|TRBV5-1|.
TGCGCCAGCGCCGGACAGTACGAGCAGTACTTC
CASAGQYEQYF
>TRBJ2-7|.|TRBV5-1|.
TGCGCCAGCAGTCCGGGCCCGGAGGGCGAGCAGTACTTC
CASSPGPEGEQYF
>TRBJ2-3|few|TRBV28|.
TGTGCCAGCAGTTTTGGACAGACTCGATACACAGATACGCAGTATTTT
CASSFGQTRYTDTQYF
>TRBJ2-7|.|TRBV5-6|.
TGTGCCAGCAGCTTGGAGCAGAGGGCGGGAAGCTACGAGCAGTACTTC
CASSLEQRAGSYEQYF